What follows describes a single T cell receptor beta chain. Its antigen is as yet unknown. This sample was taken from a study of CD4 T cells in relation to SARS-CoV-2 and coronaviruses. Overall study results and limits: According to naive versus memory sequencing, detected responses are memory recall, not newly primed. In around 60% of donors, memory CD4+ clonotypes crossrecognized SARS-CoV-2 and at least one common cold coronavirus spike.

The CDR3 runs to 15 residues. The germline V gene encodes CDR1 LNHDA and CDR2 SQIVND (reference sequence). Unmatched junction bases numbered 10, after V lost 8 bases and J lost 2 bases. TCRdb's table, derived via immunoSEQ multiplex PCR, lists solely in-frame clones and lacks some. The table shows some 35,000 clones, with 88% occurring only once. Source material: memory CD4+ T cells from PBMCs. The chain recombines TRBV19 with TRBJ2-7, with TRBD1 matching over 9 bases. The sequence was collected from an adult with COVID-19. The CDR3 here is CASQTSGTGTYEQYF. DNA of the CDR3: TGTGCCAGTCAAACGTCCGGGACAGGGACCTACGAGCAGTACTTC.